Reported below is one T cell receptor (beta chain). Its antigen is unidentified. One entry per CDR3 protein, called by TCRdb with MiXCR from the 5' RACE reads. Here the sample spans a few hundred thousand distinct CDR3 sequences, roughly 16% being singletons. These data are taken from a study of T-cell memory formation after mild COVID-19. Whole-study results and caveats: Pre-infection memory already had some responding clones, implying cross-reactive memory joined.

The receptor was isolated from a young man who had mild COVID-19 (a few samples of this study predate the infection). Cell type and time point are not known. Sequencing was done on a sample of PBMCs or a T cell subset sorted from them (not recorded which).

CDR3 DNA sequence: TGTGCCAGCAGCTTCTACACTGAAGCTTTCTTT. Residues: CASSFYTEAFF. The chain has TRBV7-9 and TRBJ1-1, with unresolved D. This CDR3 region has 11 residues. V was shortened by 3 bases and J by 3 bases, with 2 bases between the two germline ends. CDR1 is SEHNR, CDR2 FQNEAQ, per germline (reference sequence).